The 2 T cell receptor beta chains reported below all come from one sample, sequenced in a study of cytomegalovirus exposure and HLA in healthy donors. The PCR made use of 60 Vbeta and 13 Jbeta primers. TCRdb's copy holds only in-frame clones and misses some; the assay was immunoSEQ multiplex PCR. The sample holds roughly 150,000 clones, more than 7.5% seen once. What was sequenced was PBMCs. These receptors were obtained from a man aged 50-60 years in good health and CMV-seronegative.

This clone has more than one count but fewer than ten. The rearrangement uses TRBV10-1 and TRBJ2-7, with D unclear. The CDR3 contains 12 residues. Germline CDR1 reads WNHNN; CDR2 reads SYGVQD (reference sequence). V was pared by 8 bases and J by 4 bases, with 12 bases between. The CDR3 coding sequence is TGCGCCAGCGGAGAGGCCCTGTACGAGCAGTACTTC. This encodes CASGEALYEQYF.

V is TRBV5-8 and J is TRBJ1-4; D remains ambiguous. Germline-derived CDR1 and CDR2 are SGHTS and YDEGEE. V lost 0 bases, J lost 0 bases, and 6 bases lay in between. The CDR3 runs to 15 residues. The CDR3 region is CASSLGEATNEKLFF. The CDR3, as DNA: TGTGCCAGCAGCTTGGGAGAGGCAACTAATGAAAAACTGTTTTTT.